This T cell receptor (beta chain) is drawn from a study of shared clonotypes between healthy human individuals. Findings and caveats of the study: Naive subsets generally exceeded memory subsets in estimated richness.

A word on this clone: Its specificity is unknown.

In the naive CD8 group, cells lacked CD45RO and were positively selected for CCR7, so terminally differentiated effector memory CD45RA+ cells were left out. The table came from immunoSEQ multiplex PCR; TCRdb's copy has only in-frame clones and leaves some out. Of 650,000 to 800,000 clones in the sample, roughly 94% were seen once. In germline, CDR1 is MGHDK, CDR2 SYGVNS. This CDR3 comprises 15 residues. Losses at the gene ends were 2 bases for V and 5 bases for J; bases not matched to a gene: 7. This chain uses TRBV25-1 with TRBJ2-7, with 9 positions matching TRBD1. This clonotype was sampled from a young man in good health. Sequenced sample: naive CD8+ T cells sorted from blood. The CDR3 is CASSEAGTGFNEQYF. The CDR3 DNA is TGTGCCAGCAGTGAAGCCGGGACAGGGTTTAACGAGCAGTACTTC.